The 20 T cell receptor beta chains given below trace back to one sample, sequenced in a study of breast tumors, draining lymph nodes, adjacent tissues. Each CDR3 protein is one row after TCRdb ran MiXCR on the multiplex PCR reads. Of approximately 100,000 distinct CDR3 sequences listed, less than 40% were seen once; the top ten hold around 5.9%. Samples came from axillary lymph nodes draining the breast cancer. What was sequenced was axillary lymph node tissue. Receptors were obtained from a female donor with breast cancer. Some clones in this sample may be carry-over from other donors' samples.

This clonotype was observed many times. Just one base apart from a much larger clone, this may be a read error. The chain uses TRBV20-1 and TRBJ1-2, with D uncertain. Germline CDR1 and CDR2: DFQATT and SNEGSKA (reference sequence). The CDR3 sequence is 12 residues long. The CDR3 region has the DNA TGCAGTGCTAGAGGCTATGGGTATGGCTCCACCTTC. Protein product: CSARGYGYGSTF.

As for this clonotype: A much larger clone differs from this one at a single base, so this may be a read error. CDR3 coding DNA: TGTGCCAGCGGCTTAGGACAGGGGGTAAAAGGGGAGCTGGTTTTT. It encodes CASGLGQGVKGELVF. The rearrangement uses TRBV7-2 and TRBJ2-2; 10 nucleotides agree with TRBD1. CDR3 length equals 15 residues. CDR1 is SGHTA, CDR2 FQGNSA, per germline.

In this sample, this clonotype turned up many times. A much larger clone is a single base away; this may be a read error. The chain carries TRBV20-1 and TRBJ2-7, with TRBD1 matching 8 bases. The CDR3 is 13 residues long. CDR1 is DFQATT, CDR2 SNEGSKA, per germline (reference sequence). CDR3 residues: CSAKGQATYAQYF. As DNA, the CDR3 is TGCAGTGCTAAGGGACAGGCCACCTACGCGCAGTACTTC.

This clonotype was picked up many times. This chain links TRBV6-5 with TRBJ1-5; possibly TRBD1 for D (5 bases). The V and J ends lost 4 bases and 6 bases respectively, with 10 bases between them. Per germline, CDR1 MNHEY and CDR2 SVGAGI. The CDR3 has 13 residues. The CDR3 DNA is TGTGCCAGCAGTTTACGGGGGATTCAGCCCCAGCATTTT. This gives the protein CASSLRGIQPQHF.

This clonotype showed up many times. The chain employs TRBV20-1 and TRBJ1-2; 7 nucleotides align to TRBD1. V dropped 5 bases and J dropped 2; count of bases not matched to a gene: 14. The CDR3 length is 16 residues. Germline CDR1 and CDR2: DFQATT and SNEGSKA (reference sequence). DNA of the CDR3: TGCAGTGCTTTGCCAGGACAGGATTCCACGAACTATGGCTACACCTTC. It is translated as CSALPGQDSTNYGYTF.

This clonotype was detected many times. The genes are TRBV27 and TRBJ2-6; D is unresolved. This CDR3 contains 13 residues. V lost 10 bases to trimming and J lost 4 bases, with 11 bases between them. Germline V gives CDR1 MNHEY, CDR2 SMNVEV (reference sequence). The chain's CDR3 is CATRTLGANVLTF. The CDR3 DNA sequence: TGTGCCACCAGGACGCTCGGGGCCAACGTCCTGACTTTC.

This clonotype was observed many times. This chain connects TRBV30 to TRBJ1-6; D gene unclear. The CDR3 loop spans 12 amino acids. The V and J ends lost 7 bases and 7 bases respectively, with 11 bases between them. The germline V gene has CDR1 GTSNPN and CDR2 SVGIG (reference sequence). Here the CDR3 DNA reads TGTGCCTCGAAAGGACGGAATTCACCCCTCCACTTT. Protein sequence: CASKGRNSPLHF.

Concerning this clonotype itself: A read error may account for a junction end that differs from germline. The V and J genes are TRBV20-1 and TRBJ2-5, with 7 nucleotides matching TRBD1. The CDR3 covers 14 residues. Germline CDR1 is DFQATT and CDR2 is SNEGSKA (reference sequence). CDR3 bases: TGCAGTGCCCCAAACAGGGGCCTCCAAGCGACCCAGTACTTC. Amino acids: CSAPNRGLQATQYF.

This sequence joins TRBV7-6 and TRBJ2-3; tentatively, D is TRBD1 (6 bases). The end of the DNA fits TRBJ1-5 better, so the J call may be wrong. The CDR3 totals 15 residues. Germline assignment: CDR1 SGHVS and CDR2 FNYEAQ. The CDR3 here is CASSFGRGAWETQHF. The CDR3 nucleotides read TGTGCCAGCAGCTTTGGACGGGGGGCATGGGAAACGCAGCATTTT.

About this clonotype itself: A read error may account for a junction end that differs from germline. This sequence joins TRBV6-5 and TRBJ2-1; 14 bases align to TRBD2. There are 19 residues in the CDR3. The V gene's germline CDR1 is MNHEY and CDR2 SVGAGI. In DNA, the CDR3 is TGTGCCAGCAGTCACTCGGGACTAGCGGGAGAGGTCGCCTACAATGAGCAGTTCTTC. Translated: CASSHSGLAGEVAYNEQFF.

A word on this clonotype: One junction end does not reproduce the germline sequence, and a read error may be involved. V gene TRBV7-2 combines with J gene TRBJ2-5; a weak D match, TRBD2 (5 bases). This CDR3 comprises 14 residues. CDR1 SGHTA and CDR2 FQGNSA come from the germline V gene. The CDR3, as DNA: TGCGCCAGCAGCTCCCCGGGGAGCCAAGAGGCCCAGTACTTC. It translates to CASSSPGSQEAQYF. Together with reference TRBV7-2 and TRBJ2-5, the CDR3 gives the full variable domain: GAGVSQSPSNKVTEKGKDVELRCDPISGHTALYWYRQSLGQGLEFLIYFQGNSAPDKSGLPSDRFSAERTGGSVSTLTIQRTQQEDSAVYLCASSSPGSQEAQYFGPGTRLLVL.

Remarks on this clonotype: A junction boundary mismatches the germline segment, possibly from a read error. V usage is TRBV7-9 and J usage is TRBJ2-7, with 9 bases lining up with TRBD2. The CDR3 has 15 residues. Per germline, CDR1 SEHNR and CDR2 FQNEAQ (reference sequence). CDR3 bases: TGTGCCAGCAGCCCCTTGACTAGCGGAAGATACGAGCGGTACTTC. Protein: CASSPLTSGRYERYF.

This clonotype has ten or more counts. The chain employs TRBV20-1 and TRBJ2-7; 8 nucleotides align to TRBD2. The V gene's germline CDR1 is DFQATT and CDR2 SNEGSKA (reference sequence). J lost 6 bases, V lost 3 bases, and 10 bases had no gene match. The CDR3 is 14 amino acids. The CDR3, as DNA: TGCAGTGCTAGGTCGGGGGGGCTTTTTAGCGAGCAGTACTTC. Translating gives CSARSGGLFSEQYF.

This clonotype was recorded at least ten times. V is TRBV5-8 and J is TRBJ2-2; D remains ambiguous. The CDR3 contains 14 residues. The germline CDR1 and CDR2 sequences are SGHTS and YDEGEE. The V gene lost 2 bases and the J gene lost 4 bases, with 9 bases spanning the gap. CDR3 DNA: TGTGCCAGCAGCTTCCCCACGACCACCGGGGAGCTGTTTTTT. Translation: CASSFPTTTGELFF. Complete variable domain (other parts from reference TRBV5-8 and TRBJ2-2): EAGVTQSPTHLIKTRGQQATLRCSPISGHTSVYWYQQALGLGLQFLLWYDEGEERNRGNFPPRFSGRQFPNYSSELNVNALELEDSALYLCASSFPTTTGELFFGEGSRLTVL.

The rearrangement links TRBV29-1 to TRBJ1-2; D might be TRBD1 (5 bases). Trimming left V 6 bases short and J 3 bases short, with 11 bases between. CDR1 SQVTM and CDR2 ANQGSEA come from the germline V gene. CDR3 length equals 12 residues. CDR3 region: CSVQGGDYGYTF. The DNA for the CDR3 is TGCAGCGTCCAGGGAGGGGACTATGGCTACACCTTC.

This clonotype appeared a few times. The chain links TRBV3-1 to TRBJ1-1; possibly TRBD1 for D (5 bases). CDR1 is LGHDT and CDR2 is YNNKEL in the germline V gene (reference sequence). This CDR3 contains 14 residues. Trimming removed 1 base at V and 6 bases at J, with 12 bases between. The CDR3 loop reads CASSQATGGPEAFF. As DNA, the CDR3 is TGTGCCAGCAGCCAAGCTACCGGGGGACCTGAAGCTTTCTTT.

V is TRBV12-3 or TRBV12-4 and J is TRBJ2-1, with 10 bases fitting TRBD1. Trimming removed 7 bases from V and 4 bases from J; junction bases left unmatched: 4. This CDR3 has 14 amino acids. CDR3 in DNA: TGTGCCAGCACCAGGACAGGGGGGTACAATGAGCAGTTCTTC. It is translated as CASTRTGGYNEQFF.

The chain couples TRBV25-1 to TRBJ2-3; 12 bases match TRBD2. The CDR3 has 20 residues. The ends lost 2 bases at V and 0 bases at J; junction bases unmatched: 12. CDR1 is MGHDK and CDR2 is SYGVNS in the germline V gene. This CDR3 is CASSEGRLAGVLSSTDTQYF. CDR3 coding DNA: TGTGCCAGCAGTGAAGGGAGACTAGCGGGAGTTTTGTCGAGCACAGATACGCAGTATTTT.

The chain has TRBV20-1 and TRBJ1-6; maybe TRBD1 (5 bases). V was shortened by 6 bases and J by 13 bases, with 10 bases between the two germline ends. The CDR3 has 10 amino acids. Per the germline V gene, CDR1 is DFQATT and CDR2 is SNEGSKA (reference sequence). CDR3 loop: CSARGGPLHF. The CDR3, as DNA: TGCAGTGCGCGGGGGGGGCCCCTCCACTTT.

Many counts were recorded for this clonotype. This chain uses TRBV12-3 or TRBV12-4 with TRBJ1-3; the D is unclear. V shed 6 bases and J shed 2 bases, with 11 bases lying between them. The CDR3 extends over 14 amino acids. CDR3 in DNA: TGTGCCAGCAGCCCCCGGACGGCTGGAAACACCATATATTTT. Translation: CASSPRTAGNTIYF.